Shown below are 19 T cell receptor beta chains from a single sample sequenced in a study of Ad26.COV2.S vaccination and SARS-CoV-2 variants. The repertoire was sequenced with immunoSEQ multiplex PCR; TCRdb's copy has only in-frame clones and lacks some. This repertoire shows about 350,000 clones, approximately 86% found once; its top ten account for around 11%. Treatment meaning: some 19 received Ad26.COV2.S at low or high dose, single or two shots; 5 received placebo; per-sample allocation not given. Following the first vaccine or placebo injection, samples were taken on day 63. The sequencing here drew on peripheral blood, taken in a trial of Ad26.COV2.S vaccine versus placebo. The receptors stem from a person between 18 and 65 years old who received the Ad26.COV2.S COVID-19 vaccine or a placebo.

This clone came up a few times. The V gene is TRBV19, the J gene TRBJ2-7; 13 bases fit TRBD2. The CDR3 has 18 residues. CDR1 is LNHDA and CDR2 is SQIVND in the germline V gene (reference sequence). After removal of 5 bases from V and 1 base from J, the junction contained 11 bases not matched to a gene. CDR3 amino acids: CASSLKTGTSGESYEQYF. The CDR3 region has the DNA TGTGCCAGTAGTCTGAAGACCGGGACTAGCGGGGAGTCCTACGAGCAGTACTTC.

CDR3 DNA sequence: TGTGCCAGCAGCCCAGGGACAGGTTGGGGCAATGAGCAGTTCTTC. This encodes CASSPGTGWGNEQFF. The chain combines TRBV7-3 with TRBJ2-1; 8 bases match TRBD1. The germline CDR1 and CDR2 sequences are SGHTA and FQGTGA. CDR3 length: 15 amino acids. V dropped 5 bases and J dropped 6; count of bases not matched to a gene: 9.

The CDR3 sequence is CASSQVGLGSIQETQYF. In DNA form, the CDR3 reads TGCGCCAGCAGCCAAGTTGGCTTGGGGTCAATTCAAGAGACCCAGTACTTC. The chain uses TRBV4-3 and TRBJ2-5; D is undetermined. V was trimmed by 1 base and J by 2 bases, leaving 17 bases between them. This CDR3 is built from 17 residues. The V gene's germline CDR1 is LGHNA and CDR2 YSLEER.

The J gene is TRBJ2-3, the V gene TRBV27; 10 nucleotides line up with TRBD2. V lost 4 bases to trimming and J lost 2 bases; unmatched junction nucleotides: 9. CDR1 is MNHEY, CDR2 SMNVEV, per germline (reference sequence). The CDR3 is 17 residues long. In DNA, the CDR3 is TGTGCCAGCAGTTCCGCCCGGACTAGCGGATTCACAGATACGCAGTATTTT. This codes for CASSSARTSGFTDTQYF.

This chain links TRBV28 with TRBJ1-4, with TRBD1 matching 7 bases. The CDR3 spans 14 residues. Germline loops: CDR1 MDHEN, CDR2 SYDVKM. V was clipped by 2 bases and J by 4 bases; unmatched bases: 1. The DNA of the CDR3 is TGTGCCAGCAGTTTAGGACAGGATAATGAAAAACTGTTTTTT. Translated: CASSLGQDNEKLFF.

The chain employs TRBV5-1 and TRBJ2-7, with D tentatively TRBD2 (5 bases). V was trimmed by 0 bases and J by 2 bases, leaving 9 bases between them. There are 14 residues in the CDR3. CDR1 is SGHRS and CDR2 is YFSETQ in the germline V gene. DNA of the CDR3: TGCGCCAGCAGCTTGGCACTAGAAGCCTACGAGCAGTACTTC. This gives the protein CASSLALEAYEQYF.

The chain combines TRBV19 with TRBJ2-7, with TRBD1 matching 8 bases. The CDR3 is 13 residues long. Trimming cost V 10 bases and J 3 bases; bases outside gene matches: 8. Looked up from germline, CDR1 is LNHDA and CDR2 is SQIVND (reference sequence). In DNA form, the CDR3 reads TGTGCCACTTCGGACAGGGTGAACTACGAGCAGTACTTC. This codes for CATSDRVNYEQYF.

The chain links TRBV21-1 to TRBJ1-1; the listed D gene, TRBD1, was not tested against the DNA. TRBV21-1 has pseudogene status. CDR3 length: 18 amino acids. This chain's CDR3 is CASSAPRDRELINTEAFF. As DNA, the CDR3 is TGTGCCAGCAGCGCGCCTCGGGACAGGGAATTAATTAACACTGAAGCTTTCTTT.

The chain has TRBV5-1 and TRBJ2-7, with D perhaps matching TRBD1 (5 bases). Trimming stripped 4 bases from V and 2 bases from J, with 10 bases between. The CDR3 runs 13 residues. CDR1 is SGHRS, CDR2 YFSETQ, per germline. CDR3 DNA sequence: TGCGCCAGCAGCCCGGACACTACCTACGAGCAGTACTTC. Translating gives CASSPDTTYEQYF.

This clone was counted a few times. The chain has TRBV5-5 and TRBJ1-5, with 7 bases that match TRBD1. The CDR3 totals 18 residues. CDR1 is SGHKS and CDR2 is YYEKEE in the germline V gene (reference sequence). V gave up 7 bases and J gave up 3 bases; unmatched junction bases: 19. The CDR3 coding sequence is TGTGCCAGCGGCCTAACCGGGACAGCCGGGAATCTCAATCAGCCCCAGCATTTT. It encodes CASGLTGTAGNLNQPQHF.

Comment on this clone: Other DNA sequences in this specimen translate into the identical CDR3. This chain joins TRBV27 and TRBJ1-1; 12 positions match TRBD1. Germline CDR1 is MNHEY and CDR2 is SMNVEV (reference sequence). Trimming cost V 5 bases and J 1 base; bases outside gene matches: 5. This CDR3 has 16 residues. DNA of the CDR3: TGTGCCAGCAGTCCGGGGACAGGGGGCGGGAACACTGAAGCTTTCTTT. Protein sequence: CASSPGTGGGNTEAFF.

The CDR3, as DNA: TGTGCCAGCAGCCCAACCTCGGGAATGGGCGAGCAGTTCTTC. It is translated as CASSPTSGMGEQFF. The genes are TRBV7-2 and TRBJ2-1, with D possibly TRBD2 on 5 matching bases. The CDR3 runs to 14 residues. Germline-derived CDR1 and CDR2 are SGHTA and FQGNSA. Trimming shortened V by 5 bases and J by 10 bases, and 18 bases separated the two germline ends.

The rearrangement joins TRBV11-3 to TRBJ2-1; 10 bases match TRBD2. With 5 bases clipped from V and 4 bases from J, the junction kept 8 bases outside the gene matches. Germline V gives CDR1 SGHNT, CDR2 YENEEA. This CDR3 comprises 16 residues. CDR3 bases: TGTGCCAGCAGCCCCCGGACTAGCGGAACATACAATGAGCAGTTCTTC. It translates to CASSPRTSGTYNEQFF.

The rearrangement joins TRBV5-1 to TRBJ1-1, with 8 bases that match TRBD1. The CDR3 runs to 14 residues. Trimming took 4 bases from V and 4 from J; bases not matched to a gene: 6. The germline V gene has CDR1 SGHRS and CDR2 YFSETQ. CDR3 nucleotides: TGCGCCAGCAGCCAGGGGGCAACGGGCACTGAAGCTTTCTTT. Translation: CASSQGATGTEAFF.

CDR3: CATSRERQGYNEQYF. The CDR3 DNA is TGTGCCACCAGCAGAGAAAGACAGGGTTACAACGAGCAGTACTTC. The chain employs TRBV15 and TRBJ2-7; 7 nucleotides line up with TRBD1. Per germline, CDR1 LNHNV and CDR2 YYDKDF (reference sequence). The CDR3 has 15 amino acids. Trimming removed 0 bases from V and 5 bases from J; junction bases left unmatched: 7.

The chain links TRBV5-6 to TRBJ1-2; the D gene is possibly TRBD1 (6 bases). Germline loops: CDR1 SGHDT, CDR2 YYEEEE. There are 16 residues in the CDR3. The V end was cut by 2 bases, the J end by 4 bases, with 18 bases between. CDR3 residues: CASSLEWGRESYGYTF. Written as DNA, the CDR3 is TGTGCCAGCAGCTTAGAGTGGGGGCGCGAGAGCTATGGCTACACCTTC.

V gene TRBV19 combines with J gene TRBJ1-1, with D hard to call. Germline CDR1 reads LNHDA; CDR2 reads SQIVND (reference sequence). Trimming stripped 8 bases from V and 1 base from J, with 5 bases between. This CDR3 spans 11 amino acids. The CDR3 loop is CASSGNTEAFF. The CDR3 region has the DNA TGTGCCAGTTCCGGGAACACTGAAGCTTTCTTT.

J is TRBJ2-7 and V is TRBV7-9; TRBD2 aligns across 7 bases. V lost 0 bases to trimming and J lost 5 bases; unmatched junction nucleotides: 1. This CDR3 has 13 residues. The germline gives CDR1 SEHNR, CDR2 FQNEAQ (reference sequence). The CDR3 DNA is TGTGCCAGCAGCTTAGCGGGAGGGAACGAGCAGTACTTC. Translating it yields CASSLAGGNEQYF.

CDR3 coding DNA: TGTGCCAGCAGTTGGGCAGGGGGTGTTAATTACGAGCAGTACTTC. Translation: CASSWAGGVNYEQYF. The V gene is TRBV27, the J gene TRBJ2-7, with 7 bases lining up with TRBD1. Trimming at V came to 4 bases and at J to 4 bases, leaving 10 bases not matched to a gene. The CDR3 consists of 15 residues. Per germline, CDR1 MNHEY and CDR2 SMNVEV (reference sequence).